This is a list of T cell receptor beta chains from one sample in a study of blood T cells in healthy people across ages. TCRdb reprocessed the 5' RACE reads via MiXCR and lists one record per CDR3 protein. This table has about 760,000 distinct CDR3 sequences, roughly 50% appearing once. The sample consisted of blood. The receptors stem from a middle-aged man in good health. CDR3s include the opening cysteine and the closing phenylalanine or tryptophan. A D gene is named only where the DNA matches it firmly. Where a row states a size, it is once, few, many or the class of an expanded clone; other rows omit it.

clone size: .; V gene: TRBV5-1; J gene: TRBJ2-5; D gene: .; CDR3 protein: CASSIDPPETQYF; CDR3 DNA: TGCGCCAGCAGCATCGACCCCCCAGAGACCCAGTACTTC
clone size: .; V gene: TRBV25-1; J gene: TRBJ1-2; D gene: .; CDR3 protein: CASSEYGATYGYTF; CDR3 DNA: TGTGCCAGCAGTGAATATGGCGCAACCTATGGCTACACCTTC
clone size: few; V gene: TRBV24-1; J gene: TRBJ1-2; D gene: .; CDR3 protein: CATSDRTTANYGYTF; CDR3 DNA: TGTGCCACCAGTGACAGAACGACGGCTAACTATGGCTACACCTTC
clone size: .; V gene: TRBV5-1; J gene: TRBJ2-1; D gene: .; CDR3 protein: CASSLAGTGLNEQFF; CDR3 DNA: TGCGCCAGCAGCTTGGCGGGGACCGGGTTGAATGAGCAGTTCTTC
clone size: .; V gene: TRBV7-2; J gene: TRBJ1-2; D gene: .; CDR3 protein: CASSLAAILKPGEGYTF; CDR3 DNA: TGTGCCAGCAGCTTAGCTGCCATACTCAAACCAGGGGAAGGCTACACCTTC
clone size: .; V gene: TRBV6-6; J gene: TRBJ2-3; D gene: TRBD2; CDR3 protein: CASSRPSGRATDTQYF; CDR3 DNA: TGTGCCAGCAGTCGGCCGAGCGGGAGGGCCACAGATACGCAGTATTTT
clone size: many; V gene: TRBV7-2; J gene: TRBJ2-7; D gene: TRBD2; CDR3 protein: CASSPRTSSYEQYF; CDR3 DNA: TGTGCCAGCAGCCCCCGGACTAGCTCCTACGAGCAGTACTTC
clone size: .; V gene: TRBV6-2/TRBV6-3; J gene: TRBJ2-1; D gene: TRBD2; CDR3 protein: CASSPELRGGPYNEQFF; CDR3 DNA: TGTGCCAGCAGTCCCGAGCTCCGGGGGGGCCCTTACAATGAGCAGTTCTTC
clone size: many; V gene: TRBV4-3; J gene: TRBJ2-4; D gene: .; CDR3 protein: CASSQGSGNIQYF; CDR3 DNA: TGCGCCAGCAGCCAAGGCTCTGGGAACATTCAGTACTTC
clone size: .; V gene: TRBV4-3; J gene: TRBJ2-5; D gene: TRBD1; CDR3 protein: CASSQDGTGTEETQYF; CDR3 DNA: TGCGCCAGCAGCCAAGATGGGACAGGGACAGAAGAGACCCAGTACTTC
clone size: .; V gene: TRBV7-9; J gene: TRBJ2-4; D gene: TRBD1; CDR3 protein: CASSQGVGKNIRYF; CDR3 DNA: TGTGCCAGCAGCCAGGGGGTGGGCAAAAACATTCGGTACTTC
clone size: .; V gene: TRBV27; J gene: TRBJ1-6; D gene: TRBD1; CDR3 protein: CASRDNRGRPRNSPLHF; CDR3 DNA: TGTGCCAGCAGAGACAACAGGGGGCGCCCACGGAATTCACCCCTCCACTTT
clone size: .; V gene: TRBV7-2; J gene: TRBJ1-1; D gene: .; CDR3 protein: CASRPPGFGTEAFF; CDR3 DNA: TGTGCCAGCAGGCCCCCAGGTTTCGGCACTGAAGCTTTCTTT
clone size: few; V gene: TRBV7-9; J gene: TRBJ2-3; D gene: TRBD1; CDR3 protein: CASDEGAWTTDTQYF; CDR3 DNA: TGTGCCAGCGACGAGGGGGCATGGACCACAGATACGCAGTATTTT
clone size: .; V gene: TRBV12-3/TRBV12-4; J gene: TRBJ2-1; D gene: TRBD2; CDR3 protein: CASSLSGTSGRREQFF; CDR3 DNA: TGTGCCAGCAGTTTATCCGGGACTAGCGGGAGACGTGAGCAGTTCTTC
clone size: few; V gene: TRBV3-1; J gene: TRBJ1-6; D gene: .; CDR3 protein: CASSQDYREPYNSPLHF; CDR3 DNA: TGTGCCAGCAGCCAAGATTACAGGGAACCCTATAATTCACCCCTCCACTTT
clone size: .; V gene: TRBV27; J gene: TRBJ2-1; D gene: .; CDR3 protein: CASSVLAAEAYNEQFF; CDR3 DNA: TGTGCCAGCAGCGTATTAGCGGCCGAGGCCTACAATGAGCAGTTCTTC
clone size: .; V gene: TRBV7-3; J gene: TRBJ2-1; D gene: .; CDR3 protein: CASSHGLGYNEQFF; CDR3 DNA: TGTGCCAGCAGCCACGGACTGGGCTACAATGAGCAGTTCTTC
clone size: .; V gene: TRBV7-9; J gene: TRBJ1-4; D gene: .; CDR3 protein: CASSSTTAGDEKLFF; CDR3 DNA: TGTGCCAGCAGCTCCACGACAGCCGGGGATGAAAAACTGTTTTTT
clone size: .; V gene: TRBV20-1; J gene: TRBJ2-6; D gene: .; CDR3 protein: CSASSSNSGANVLTF; CDR3 DNA: TGCAGTGCTAGTAGCAGCAACTCTGGGGCCAACGTCCTGACTTTC
clone size: .; V gene: TRBV6-6; J gene: TRBJ2-1; D gene: .; CDR3 protein: CASSNEGPRPYNEQFF; CDR3 DNA: TGTGCCAGCAGCAATGAGGGGCCGCGGCCCTACAATGAGCAGTTCTTC
clone size: .; V gene: TRBV28; J gene: TRBJ2-4; D gene: .; CDR3 protein: CASSSVLGGLDIQYF; CDR3 DNA: TGTGCCAGCAGTTCTGTTTTGGGTGGGTTGGACATTCAGTACTTC
clone size: .; V gene: TRBV11-3; J gene: TRBJ2-1; D gene: .; CDR3 protein: CASSPIRGGEQFF; CDR3 DNA: TGTGCCAGCTCCCCTATCCGTGGCGGTGAGCAGTTCTTC
clone size: .; V gene: TRBV29-1; J gene: TRBJ2-1; D gene: .; CDR3 protein: CSVAEVSSYNEQFF; CDR3 DNA: TGCAGCGTTGCAGAAGTGAGCTCCTACAATGAGCAGTTCTTC
clone size: .; V gene: TRBV28; J gene: TRBJ2-1; D gene: .; CDR3 protein: CASRDNNNEQFF; CDR3 DNA: TGTGCCAGCAGGGACAATAACAATGAGCAGTTCTTC
clone size: .; V gene: TRBV20-1; J gene: TRBJ2-4; D gene: TRBD2; CDR3 protein: CSARDWGGGIVNIQYF; CDR3 DNA: TGCAGTGCTAGAGATTGGGGCGGGGGAATCGTAAACATTCAGTACTTC
clone size: few; V gene: TRBV24-1; J gene: TRBJ2-3; D gene: .; CDR3 protein: CATSDLFPPGGTDTQYF; CDR3 DNA: TGTGCCACCAGTGATTTGTTCCCCCCGGGGGGCACAGATACGCAGTATTTT
clone size: .; V gene: TRBV2; J gene: TRBJ1-1; D gene: .; CDR3 protein: CASSEAADNTEAFF; CDR3 DNA: TGTGCCAGCAGTGAAGCGGCAGATAACACTGAAGCTTTCTTT
clone size: .; V gene: TRBV28; J gene: TRBJ2-3; D gene: .; CDR3 protein: CASSFVANTDTQYF; CDR3 DNA: TGTGCCAGCAGTTTCGTTGCTAACACAGATACGCAGTATTTT
clone size: few; V gene: TRBV5-1; J gene: TRBJ2-4; D gene: .; CDR3 protein: CASSLPRIPNIQYF; CDR3 DNA: TGCGCCAGCAGCTTGCCCCGCATCCCGAACATTCAGTACTTC
clone size: .; V gene: TRBV12-3/TRBV12-4; J gene: TRBJ1-1; D gene: .; CDR3 protein: CASSFQGWSTEALF; CDR3 DNA: TGTGCCAGCAGTTTCCAGGGCTGGAGCACTGAAGCTTTGTTT
clone size: .; V gene: TRBV27; J gene: TRBJ2-3; D gene: .; CDR3 protein: CASRYLRNTDTQYF; CDR3 DNA: TGTGCCAGCCGGTATCTCAGAAACACAGATACGCAGTATTTT
clone size: .; V gene: TRBV20-1; J gene: TRBJ1-2; D gene: .; CDR3 protein: CSARDRQGVGFGGYTF; CDR3 DNA: TGCAGTGCTAGAGACCGTCAGGGCGTAGGGTTCGGTGGCTACACCTTC
clone size: .; V gene: TRBV20-1; J gene: TRBJ2-3; D gene: .; CDR3 protein: CSASGQPGSTDTQYF; CDR3 DNA: TGCAGTGCTTCCGGGCAGCCTGGCAGCACAGATACGCAGTATTTT
clone size: .; V gene: TRBV3-1; J gene: TRBJ2-4; D gene: .; CDR3 protein: CASSQEGWSNIQYF; CDR3 DNA: TGTGCCAGCAGCCAAGAGGGGTGGTCGAACATTCAGTACTTC
clone size: .; V gene: TRBV11-2; J gene: TRBJ2-1; D gene: .; CDR3 protein: CASSLRGSDEQFF; CDR3 DNA: TGTGCCAGCAGCTTACGCGGGTCGGATGAGCAGTTCTTC
clone size: .; V gene: TRBV12-3/TRBV12-4; J gene: TRBJ2-7; D gene: .; CDR3 protein: CASSSDRYEQYF; CDR3 DNA: TGTGCCAGCAGTTCCGACAGGTACGAGCAGTACTTC
clone size: few; V gene: TRBV6-5; J gene: TRBJ2-5; D gene: .; CDR3 protein: CASRSFVLETQYF; CDR3 DNA: TGTGCCAGCAGATCTTTCGTCCTGGAGACCCAGTACTTC
clone size: .; V gene: TRBV4-3; J gene: TRBJ2-7; D gene: .; CDR3 protein: CASSQEIGQYEQYF; CDR3 DNA: TGCGCCAGCAGCCAAGAAATCGGTCAATACGAGCAGTACTTC
clone size: few; V gene: TRBV20-1; J gene: TRBJ2-6; D gene: .; CDR3 protein: CSARGGANVLTF; CDR3 DNA: TGCAGTGCTAGAGGTGGGGCCAACGTCCTGACTTTC
clone size: few; V gene: TRBV5-1; J gene: TRBJ2-7; D gene: TRBD2; CDR3 protein: CASSPGLAGVLSEQYF; CDR3 DNA: TGCGCCAGCAGCCCCGGACTAGCGGGAGTCCTTTCCGAGCAGTACTTC
clone size: .; V gene: TRBV7-8; J gene: TRBJ2-1; D gene: TRBD2; CDR3 protein: CASSLTGTSGWNEQFF; CDR3 DNA: TGTGCCAGCAGCTTGACCGGGACTAGCGGTTGGAATGAGCAGTTCTTC
clone size: once; V gene: TRBV20-1; J gene: TRBJ1-5; D gene: .; CDR3 protein: CSARDGSNQPQHF; CDR3 DNA: TGCAGTGCAAGGGACGGCAGCAATCAGCCCCAGCATTTT
clone size: .; V gene: TRBV5-1; J gene: TRBJ1-2; D gene: .; CDR3 protein: CASSLDSLVDYGYTF; CDR3 DNA: TGCGCCAGCAGCCTGGACAGTCTAGTCGACTATGGCTACACCTTC
clone size: .; V gene: TRBV7-2; J gene: TRBJ2-1; D gene: .; CDR3 protein: CASSLGRRGPPYNEQFF; CDR3 DNA: TGTGCCAGCAGCTTAGGACGGAGAGGGCCCCCCTACAATGAGCAGTTCTTC
clone size: few; V gene: TRBV7-9; J gene: TRBJ1-4; D gene: .; CDR3 protein: CASTPGDGEKLFF; CDR3 DNA: TGTGCCAGCACCCCAGGGGACGGGGAAAAACTGTTTTTT